This TCR beta chain was sequenced in a study of cytomegalovirus exposure and HLA in healthy donors. This clone was seen just once. Assay used: immunoSEQ multiplex PCR; TCRdb lists only in-frame clones, some missing. The sample has about 160,000 clones, 84% seen once; the top ten hold about a tenth. The sample consisted of PBMCs. The clonotype comes from a man aged 25-40 years in good health and CMV-seropositive.

CDR3 protein: CASSVDGAGSNEKLFF. In DNA form, the CDR3 reads TGTGCCAGCAGCGTAGATGGCGCCGGGAGTAATGAAAAACTGTTTTTT. The chain joins TRBV9 to TRBJ1-4; D not resolved. Germline V gene lookup returns CDR1 SGDLS and CDR2 YYNGEE. V lost 0 bases and J lost 4, with 13 bases in between. The CDR3 is 16 amino acids. Complete variable domain (other parts from reference TRBV9 and TRBJ1-4): DSGVTQTPKHLITATGQRVTLRCSPRSGDLSVYWYQQSLDQGLQFLIQYYNGEERAKGNILERFSAQQFPDLHSELNLSSLELGDSALYFCASSVDGAGSNEKLFFGSGTQLSVL.